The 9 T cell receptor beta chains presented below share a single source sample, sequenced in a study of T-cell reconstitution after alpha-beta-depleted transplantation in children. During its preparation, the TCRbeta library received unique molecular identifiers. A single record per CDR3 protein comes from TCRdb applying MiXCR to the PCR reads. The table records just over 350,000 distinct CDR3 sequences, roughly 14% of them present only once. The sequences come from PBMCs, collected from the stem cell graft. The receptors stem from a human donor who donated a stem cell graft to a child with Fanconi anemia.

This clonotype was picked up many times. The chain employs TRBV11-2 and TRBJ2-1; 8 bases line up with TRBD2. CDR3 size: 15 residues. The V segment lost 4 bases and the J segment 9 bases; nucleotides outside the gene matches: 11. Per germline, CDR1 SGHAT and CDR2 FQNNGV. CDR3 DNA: TGTGCCAGCAGCTATACCGCCTACGGGAGGGGTGAGCAGTTCTTC. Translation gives CASSYTAYGRGEQFF.

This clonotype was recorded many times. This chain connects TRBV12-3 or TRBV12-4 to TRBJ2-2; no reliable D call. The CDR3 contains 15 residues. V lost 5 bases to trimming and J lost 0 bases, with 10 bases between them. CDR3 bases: TGTGCCAGCAGTCACAGATCGACGAACACCGGGGAGCTGTTTTTT. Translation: CASSHRSTNTGELFF.

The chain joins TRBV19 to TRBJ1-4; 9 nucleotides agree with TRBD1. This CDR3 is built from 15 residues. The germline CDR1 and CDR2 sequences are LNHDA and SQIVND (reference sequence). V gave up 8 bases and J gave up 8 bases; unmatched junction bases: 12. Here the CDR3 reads CASSLGTGKGEKLFF. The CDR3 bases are TGTGCCAGTTCCCTTGGGACAGGGAAAGGAGAAAAACTGTTTTTT. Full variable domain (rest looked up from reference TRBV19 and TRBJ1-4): DGGITQSPKYLFRKEGQNVTLSCEQNLNHDAMYWYRQDPGQGLRLIYYSQIVNDFQKGDIAEGYSVSREKKESFPLTVTSAQKNPTAFYLCASSLGTGKGEKLFFGSGTQLSVL.

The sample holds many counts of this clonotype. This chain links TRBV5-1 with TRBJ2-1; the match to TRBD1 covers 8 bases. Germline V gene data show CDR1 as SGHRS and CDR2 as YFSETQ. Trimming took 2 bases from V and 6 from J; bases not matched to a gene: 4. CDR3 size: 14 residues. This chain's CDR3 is CASSLGGQVNEQFF. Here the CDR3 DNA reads TGCGCCAGCAGCTTAGGGGGACAGGTCAATGAGCAGTTCTTC.

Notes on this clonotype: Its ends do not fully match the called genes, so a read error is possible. The CDR3 nucleotides read TGTGCCAGCAGACGGGACGGAGACTACGAGCAGAACTTC. It codes for CASRRDGDYEQNF. J is TRBJ2-7 and V is TRBV27; D possibly matches TRBD1 or TRBD2 (5 bases each). CDR1 and CDR2 from the germline V gene are MNHEY and SMNVEV (reference sequence). CDR3 length: 13 amino acids.

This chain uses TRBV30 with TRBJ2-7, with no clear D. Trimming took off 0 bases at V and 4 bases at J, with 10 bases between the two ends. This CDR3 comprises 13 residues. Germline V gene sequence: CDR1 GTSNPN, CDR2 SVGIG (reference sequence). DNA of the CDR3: TGTGCCTGGAGTGTACCCCCCTCTTACGAGCAGTACTTC. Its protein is CAWSVPPSYEQYF.

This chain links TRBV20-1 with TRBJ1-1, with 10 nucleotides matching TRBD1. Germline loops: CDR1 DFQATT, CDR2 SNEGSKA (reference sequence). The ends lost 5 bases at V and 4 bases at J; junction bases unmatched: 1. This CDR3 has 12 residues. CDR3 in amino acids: CSAWDRGTEAFF. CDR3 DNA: TGCAGTGCTTGGGACAGGGGCACTGAAGCTTTCTTT.

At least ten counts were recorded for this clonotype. CDR3 sequence: CASSPAGTKETQYF. The DNA of the CDR3 is TGTGCCAGCAGCCCGGCCGGTACAAAAGAGACCCAGTACTTC. The V gene is TRBV4-2, the J gene TRBJ2-5; D remains unclear. Germline V gives CDR1 LGHNA, CDR2 YNFKEQ. The CDR3 sequence is 14 residues long. Trimming removed 4 bases at V and 3 bases at J, with 12 bases between.

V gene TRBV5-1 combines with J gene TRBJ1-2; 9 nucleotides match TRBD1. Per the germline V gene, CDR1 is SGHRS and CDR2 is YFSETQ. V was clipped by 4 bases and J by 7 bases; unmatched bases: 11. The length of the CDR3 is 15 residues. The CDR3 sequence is CASSVQGALRGGYTF. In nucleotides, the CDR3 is TGCGCCAGCAGCGTACAGGGGGCTTTACGAGGTGGCTACACCTTC. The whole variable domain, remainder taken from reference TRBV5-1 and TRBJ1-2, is KAGVTQTPRYLIKTRGQQVTLSCSPISGHRSVSWYQQTPGQGLQFLFEYFSETQRNKGNFPGRFSGRQFSNSRSEMNVSTLELGDSALYLCASSVQGALRGGYTFGSGTRLTVV.